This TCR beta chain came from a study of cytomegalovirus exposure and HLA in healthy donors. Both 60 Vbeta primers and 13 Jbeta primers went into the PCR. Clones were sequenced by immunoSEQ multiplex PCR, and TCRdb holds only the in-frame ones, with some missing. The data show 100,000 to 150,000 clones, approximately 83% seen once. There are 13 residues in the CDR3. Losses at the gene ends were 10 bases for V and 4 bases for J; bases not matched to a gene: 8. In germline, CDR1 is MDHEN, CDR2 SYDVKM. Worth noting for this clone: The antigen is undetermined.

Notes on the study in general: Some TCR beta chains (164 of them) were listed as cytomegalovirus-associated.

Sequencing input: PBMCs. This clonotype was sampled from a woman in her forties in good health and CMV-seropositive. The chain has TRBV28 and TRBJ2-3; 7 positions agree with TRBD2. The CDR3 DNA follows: TGTGCCATCCCGGGGGGTGGCGCAGATACGCAGTATTTT. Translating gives CAIPGGGADTQYF. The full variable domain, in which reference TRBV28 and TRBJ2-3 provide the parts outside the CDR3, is DVKVTQSSRYLVKRTGEKVFLECVQDMDHENMFWYRQDPGLGLRLIYFSYDVKMKEKGDIPEGYSVSREKKERFSLILESASTNQTSMYLCAIPGGGADTQYFGPGTRLTVL.